A single sample gave rise to the 21 T cell receptor beta chains below, sequenced in a study of cytomegalovirus exposure and HLA in healthy donors. PCR used 60 Vbeta primers and 13 Jbeta primers. Assay used: immunoSEQ multiplex PCR; TCRdb lists only in-frame clones, some missing. Among hundreds of thousands of clones, roughly 80% were seen once, and the ten largest hold about 3%. Source material: PBMCs. These receptors all stem from a young man in good health and CMV-seronegative.

V is TRBV18 and J is TRBJ1-3, with 7 bases that match TRBD1. This CDR3 is 16 amino acids long. V was clipped by 2 bases and J by 0 bases; unmatched bases: 4. Germline V gene lookup returns CDR1 KGHSH and CDR2 LQKENI. In nucleotides, the CDR3 is TGTGCCAGCTCACCATTGAACAGGGGCTCTGGAAACACCATATATTTT. Encoded protein: CASSPLNRGSGNTIYF.

The rearrangement uses TRBV19 and TRBJ2-7, with D maybe TRBD2 (6 bases). Germline V lookup: CDR1 LNHDA, CDR2 SQIVND (reference sequence). The CDR3 runs to 13 residues. The germline V and J ends were trimmed by 7 bases and 0 bases, with 10 bases remaining between them. The CDR3 nucleotides are TGTGCCAGTAAGGAGGGCACCTCCTACGAGCAGTACTTC. Amino acids: CASKEGTSYEQYF.

The V call is TRBV29-1, the J call TRBJ1-5; D is possibly TRBD1 (6 bases). This CDR3 comprises 13 residues. Looked up from germline, CDR1 is SQVTM and CDR2 is ANQGSEA. V lost 4 bases and J 7 bases, leaving 14 bases between the germline ends. The CDR3 loop reads CSVADRSTQPQHF. The CDR3 bases are TGCAGCGTTGCCGACAGGTCTACCCAGCCCCAGCATTTT.

The V gene is TRBV27, the J gene TRBJ2-7; 9 bases are shared with TRBD1. The trim removed 6 bases at V and 3 bases at J, leaving 9 bases unmatched. The CDR3 is made up of 15 amino acids. Germline V lookup: CDR1 MNHEY, CDR2 SMNVEV (reference sequence). The CDR3 DNA sequence: TGTGCCAGCAGAAATCCCGGGACAGGGAGCTACGAGCAGTACTTC. Protein product: CASRNPGTGSYEQYF.

The chain employs TRBV28 and TRBJ1-1; TRBD1 is a possible D gene (5 bases). The V end was cut by 7 bases, the J end by 11 bases, with 17 bases between. The CDR3 extends over 12 amino acids. The V gene's germline CDR1 is MDHEN and CDR2 SYDVKM. CDR3: CASKDTQMRAFF. The CDR3 DNA is TGTGCCAGCAAGGACACTCAGATGAGGGCTTTCTTT.

This chain uses TRBV5-4 with TRBJ2-5; 9 nucleotides line up with TRBD2. The germline V gene has CDR1 SGHNT and CDR2 YYREEE (reference sequence). The trim removed 3 bases at V and 1 base at J, leaving 7 bases unmatched. This CDR3 has 16 amino acids. CDR3 sequence: CASSSYWRGGQETQYF. The DNA for the CDR3 is TGTGCCAGCAGCTCCTACTGGCGGGGGGGCCAAGAGACCCAGTACTTC.

The chain is built from TRBV6-6 and TRBJ2-5; 11 bases line up with TRBD1. This CDR3 contains 15 residues. The V gene's germline CDR1 is MNHNY and CDR2 SVGAGI (reference sequence). V lost 0 bases to trimming and J lost 5 bases; unmatched junction nucleotides: 2. CDR3 amino acids: CASSYSGQGVETQYF. In DNA form, the CDR3 reads TGTGCCAGCAGTTACTCGGGACAGGGGGTGGAGACCCAGTACTTC.

The chain recombines TRBV7-9 with TRBJ2-1, with D perhaps matching TRBD2 (5 bases). The CDR3 sequence is 13 residues long. Germline CDR1 SEHNR, CDR2 FQNEAQ (reference sequence). Trimming removed 6 bases from V and 9 bases from J, with 15 bases in between. CDR3 region: CASSRLSFVEQFF. As DNA, the CDR3 is TGTGCCAGCAGTCGACTAAGCTTCGTTGAGCAGTTCTTC.

This clone was seen only a few times. The V call is TRBV7-3, the J call TRBJ2-2; no reliable D call. Between the trimmed V and J ends, which lost 1 base and 1 base, there was a span of 4 bases. From germline, CDR1 is SGHTA and CDR2 FQGTGA. This CDR3 contains 14 residues. CDR3 loop: CASSLNWNTGELFF. For the CDR3, the DNA is TGTGCCAGCAGCTTAAACTGGAACACCGGGGAGCTGTTTTTT.

V usage is TRBV7-9 and J usage is TRBJ1-3; 9 bases agree with TRBD1. This CDR3 is 16 amino acids long. Trimming removed 5 bases from V and 3 bases from J; junction bases left unmatched: 8. CDR1 and CDR2 from the germline V gene are SEHNR and FQNEAQ (reference sequence). The CDR3 nucleotides are TGTGCCAGCAGCCCGTGGGACAGGGTAATTGGAAACACCATATATTTT. Its translation: CASSPWDRVIGNTIYF.

This chain links TRBV5-4 with TRBJ2-5; the D gene is possibly TRBD1 (5 bases). The V gene's germline CDR1 is SGHNT and CDR2 YYREEE (reference sequence). V shed 7 bases and J shed 0 bases, with 10 bases lying between them. The CDR3 totals 13 residues. The CDR3 DNA follows: TGTGCCAGCTCCTTGACAGACCAAGAGACCCAGTACTTC. Amino acid sequence: CASSLTDQETQYF. Together with reference TRBV5-4 and TRBJ2-5, the CDR3 gives the full variable domain: ETGVTQSPTHLIKTRGQQVTLRCSSQSGHNTVSWYQQALGQGPQFIFQYYREEENGRGNFPPRFSGLQFPNYSSELNVNALELDDSALYLCASSLTDQETQYFGPGTRLLVL.

V is TRBV6-5 and J is TRBJ1-1; D uncertain. Deletions cut 5 bases from V and 4 bases from J, with 17 bases between. Germline V gene lookup returns CDR1 MNHEY and CDR2 SVGAGI. This CDR3 is built from 15 residues. CDR3: CASSPRDPGGTEAFF. CDR3 coding DNA: TGTGCCAGCAGTCCGAGGGATCCGGGTGGCACTGAAGCTTTCTTT.

The V and J genes are TRBV6-1 and TRBJ2-2; maybe TRBD2 (6 bases). The ends were cut back, 8 bases at V and 8 bases at J, with 18 bases in the middle. Per germline, CDR1 MNHNS and CDR2 SASEGT. The CDR3 extends over 14 amino acids. The CDR3, as DNA: TGTGCCAGCCGTTCAGTAGCCGGGGGAGGGGAGCTGTTTTTT. Protein: CASRSVAGGGELFF.

V usage is TRBV9 and J usage is TRBJ2-1; 8 bases are a match to TRBD2. Germline CDR1 SGDLS, CDR2 YYNGEE. There are 15 residues in the CDR3. J was trimmed by 8 bases and V by 0 bases; bases with no gene match: 7. CDR3 DNA sequence: TGTGCCAGCAGCGTAGGGGCGGGGGGCACGGATGAGCAGTTCTTC. This gives the protein CASSVGAGGTDEQFF.

This chain links TRBV5-1 with TRBJ2-7, with TRBD2 identical over 10 bases. The germline CDR1 and CDR2 sequences are SGHRS and YFSETQ. This CDR3 has 15 amino acids. Germline trimming cut 2 bases from V and 1 base from J; bases unmatched to any gene: 3. CDR3 amino acids: CASSLVSGGSYEQYF. In DNA form, the CDR3 reads TGCGCCAGCAGCTTAGTTAGCGGGGGGTCCTACGAGCAGTACTTC.

The chain couples TRBV4-2 to TRBJ2-5; possibly TRBD1 for D (5 bases). The CDR3 loop spans 13 amino acids. Germline values: CDR1 LGHNA, CDR2 YNFKEQ. V was clipped by 2 bases and J by 5 bases, with 9 bases between them. CDR3 loop: CASSQTGFETQYF. In DNA form, the CDR3 reads TGTGCCAGCAGCCAAACAGGCTTCGAGACCCAGTACTTC.

The rearrangement links TRBV7-8 to TRBJ1-4, with D perhaps matching TRBD1 (6 bases). From germline, CDR1 is SGHVS and CDR2 FQNEAQ. V lost 1 base and J lost 4, with 13 bases in between. This CDR3 region has 16 residues. The CDR3 sequence is CASSLVNREINEKLFF. For the CDR3, the DNA is TGTGCCAGCAGCTTAGTCAACAGGGAAATTAATGAAAAACTGTTTTTT.

This clone has only a few counts. The rearrangement uses TRBV25-1 and TRBJ2-5, with D possibly being TRBD2 (7 bases). The CDR3 has 13 residues. The ends were cut back, 4 bases at V and 5 bases at J, with 11 bases in the middle. Germline CDR1 reads MGHDK; CDR2 reads SYGVNS. The CDR3 region has the DNA TGTGCCAGCAGTGCGGGGGGCTCGGAGACCCAGTACTTC. The encoded protein is CASSAGGSETQYF.

This clone occurred a few times. CDR3 coding DNA: TGCGCCAGCACGTATGGGACTCCCACAGATACGCAGTATTTT. This sequence encodes CASTYGTPTDTQYF. The rearrangement links TRBV5-1 to TRBJ2-3; TRBD2 might be the D (6 bases). CDR1 SGHRS and CDR2 YFSETQ come from the germline V gene. Trimming shortened V by 6 bases and J by 2 bases, and 13 bases separated the two germline ends. This CDR3 has 14 residues.

J is TRBJ1-2 and V is TRBV6-5; D remains unclear. CDR1 and CDR2 (germline): MNHEY, SVGAGI. V lost 5 bases to trimming and J lost 5 bases, with 15 bases between them. This CDR3 spans 14 amino acids. The CDR3 nucleotides read TGTGCCAGCAGTCAGTTTCAACGGGAATATGGCTACACCTTC. Its translation is CASSQFQREYGYTF.

A single count supports this clone. V is TRBV28 and J is TRBJ1-3; possibly TRBD1 for D (6 bases). Trimming cost V 1 base and J 6 bases, with 19 bases left between them. There are 17 residues in the CDR3. The germline V gene encodes CDR1 MDHEN and CDR2 SYDVKM. CDR3 amino acids: CASSLLGLQGPKNTIYF. CDR3 DNA sequence: TGTGCCAGCAGTTTATTGGGGCTGCAGGGGCCTAAAAACACCATATATTTT. Full variable domain (outside the CDR3, taken from reference TRBV28 and TRBJ1-3): DVKVTQSSRYLVKRTGEKVFLECVQDMDHENMFWYRQDPGLGLRLIYFSYDVKMKEKGDIPEGYSVSREKKERFSLILESASTNQTSMYLCASSLLGLQGPKNTIYFGEGSWLTVV.